The subject of this entry is one T cell receptor (beta chain). The antigen remains unidentified. Every HIV-positive participant received treatment in the United States. Specimens carried about 0.9-11 million cryopreserved PBMC before DNA extraction. The data are from a study of long-term antiretroviral therapy in people with HIV. Findings and limits, study-wide: Unavailable data included ART adherence, viral resistance and therapy changes (switches in treatment).

CDR3 length: 15 amino acids. The V gene lost 2 bases and the J gene lost 0 bases, with 7 bases spanning the gap. Germline assignment: CDR1 MNHEY and CDR2 SVGAGI. The immunoSEQ assay was v3.0, run at survey level. Sequencing was directed toward about 40,000-50,000 T-cell genomes in each sample. TCRdb's table, derived via immunoSEQ multiplex PCR, lists solely in-frame clones and lacks some. The sample has around 22,000 clones; approximately 88% are singletons. This receptor was identified in a man aged 25 to 40 with HIV. The sample in question was unsorted PBMCs, obtained about 4.1 years after starting antiretroviral therapy. V gene TRBV6-5 combines with J gene TRBJ1-4; D uncertain. In DNA, the CDR3 is TGTGCCAGCAGTTACATTCGCTCAACTAATGAAAAACTGTTTTTT. It yields the protein CASSYIRSTNEKLFF.